The 8 T cell receptor beta chains below come from one sample, sequenced in a study of Graves' ophthalmopathy and Graves' hyperthyroidism. TCR beta CDR3 amplification used RNA transcripts. In the first round, RT-PCR was carried out with HTBI primers, and a multiplex PCR formed the second round. TCRdb passed the multiplex PCR reads through MiXCR, listing each CDR3 protein once. The data contain fewer than 350,000 distinct CDR3 sequences, roughly 15% of them seen just once; the ten biggest clones take up 9% to 15%. The material sequenced was peripheral blood. These receptors were collected from an adult man with Graves' ophthalmopathy.

This clonotype was seen many times. V and J are TRBV19 and TRBJ1-1; the D is unclear. Germline V gives CDR1 LNHDA, CDR2 SQIVND (reference sequence). V was trimmed by 3 bases and J by 6 bases, leaving 17 bases between them. The CDR3 is made up of 15 amino acids. The CDR3 here is CASSIEGLLNAEAFF. The CDR3 nucleotides are TGTGCCAGTAGTATTGAAGGCCTTCTCAACGCTGAAGCTTTCTTT.

This clonotype has ten or more counts. The chain combines TRBV7-9 with TRBJ1-1; TRBD1 agrees at 9 bases. This CDR3 has 15 residues. V was pared by 6 bases and J by 1 base, with 6 bases of the junction left unmatched. The V gene's germline CDR1 is SEHNR and CDR2 FQNEAQ (reference sequence). CDR3: CASSSWGQGNTEAFF. The CDR3 region has the DNA TGTGCCAGCAGTTCCTGGGGACAGGGGAACACTGAAGCTTTCTTT. Full variable domain (missing parts from reference TRBV7-9 and TRBJ1-1): DTGVSQNPRHKITKRGQNVTFRCDPISEHNRLYWYRQTLGQGPEFLTYFQNEAQLEKSRLLSDRFSAERPKGSFSTLEIQRTEQGDSAMYLCASSSWGQGNTEAFFGQGTRLTVV.

Points on this clonotype: At one end, the junction sequence differs from germline, possibly due to a read error. V and J are TRBV6-5 and TRBJ1-6; TRBD1 matches 8 bases. CDR1 is MNHEY and CDR2 is SVGAGI in the germline V gene. The CDR3 length is 15 residues. Written as DNA, the CDR3 is TGTGCCAGCAGTCACGACAGGGGTTATAATTCAACCCTCCACTTT. Its translation is CASSHDRGYNSTLHF.

This clonotype was picked up many times. The chain links TRBV20-1 to TRBJ2-7; D possibly uses TRBD1 or TRBD2 (5 bases each). The V end was cut by 5 bases, the J end by 6 bases, with 8 bases between. CDR1 and CDR2 from the germline V gene are DFQATT and SNEGSKA (reference sequence). The CDR3 loop spans 10 amino acids. The CDR3 reads CSARGVEQYF. In DNA, the CDR3 is TGCAGTGCTCGGGGCGTCGAGCAGTACTTC.

This clonotype has a count of ten or more. The chain uses TRBV30 and TRBJ1-1; TRBD1 aligns across 9 bases. There are 14 residues in the CDR3. Germline V gives CDR1 GTSNPN, CDR2 SVGIG (reference sequence). Germline trimming cut 0 bases from V and 10 bases from J; bases unmatched to any gene: 9. The CDR3 protein is CAWSVRRDRAAAFF. The CDR3 DNA sequence: TGTGCCTGGAGTGTACGAAGGGACAGGGCTGCAGCTTTCTTT.

This clonotype was seen repeatedly, ten times or more. The chain has TRBV30 and TRBJ1-2; D is possibly TRBD1 (5 bases). The CDR3 has 16 amino acids. V lost 0 bases and J 3 bases, leaving 17 bases between the germline ends. Looked up from germline, CDR1 is GTSNPN and CDR2 is SVGIG (reference sequence). The CDR3 protein is CAWSVRSRGADYGYTF. In DNA, the CDR3 is TGTGCCTGGAGTGTACGGTCGCGTGGGGCCGACTATGGCTACACCTTC.

The rearrangement uses TRBV3-1 and TRBJ1-2; unclear D gene. CDR1 and CDR2 from the germline V gene are LGHDT and YNNKEL (reference sequence). This CDR3 spans 13 amino acids. V shed 0 bases and J shed 6 bases, with 8 bases lying between them. The CDR3 sequence: CASSQDWGDGYTF. CDR3 DNA sequence: TGTGCCAGCAGCCAAGACTGGGGTGATGGCTACACCTTC. Variable domain in full (rest from reference TRBV3-1 and TRBJ1-2): DTAVSQTPKYLVTQMGNDKSIKCEQNLGHDTMYWYKQDSKKFLKIMFSYNNKELIINETVPNRFSPKSPDKAHLNLHINSLELGDSAVYFCASSQDWGDGYTFGSGTRLTVV.

Ten or more counts support this clonotype. The chain joins TRBV3-1 to TRBJ1-1, with D maybe TRBD1 (5 bases). The germline V gene encodes CDR1 LGHDT and CDR2 YNNKEL (reference sequence). This CDR3 spans 15 amino acids. V was cut by 5 bases and J by 1 base, with 14 bases left in between. CDR3 nucleotide sequence: TGTGCCAGCAGCGCAAGTCGGGGACCGAACACTGAAGCTTTCTTT. This encodes CASSASRGPNTEAFF.